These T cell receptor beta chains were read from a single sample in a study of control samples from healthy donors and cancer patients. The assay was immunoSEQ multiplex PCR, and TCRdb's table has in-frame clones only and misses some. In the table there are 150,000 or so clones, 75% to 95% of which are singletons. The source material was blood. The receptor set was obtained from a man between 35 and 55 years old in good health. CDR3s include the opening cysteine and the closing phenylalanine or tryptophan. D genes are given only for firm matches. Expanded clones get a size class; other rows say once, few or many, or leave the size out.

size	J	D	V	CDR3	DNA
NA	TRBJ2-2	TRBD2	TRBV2	CASTSWGGGELFF	TGTGCCAGCACCAGCTGGGGGGGAGGGGAGCTGTTTTTT
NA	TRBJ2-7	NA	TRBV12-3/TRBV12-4	CASSLGYEQYF	TGTGCCAGCAGTTTAGGGTACGAGCAGTACTTC
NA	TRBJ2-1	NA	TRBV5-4	CASSPPGLPDNEQFF	TGTGCCAGCAGTCCACCGGGACTGCCTGACAATGAGCAGTTCTTC
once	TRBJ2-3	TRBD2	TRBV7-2	CASSLGPLAGALDTQYF	TGTGCCAGCAGCTTAGGTCCCCTAGCGGGGGCCTTAGATACGCAGTATTTT
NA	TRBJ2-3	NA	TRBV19	CASSIQGSRDTQYF	TGTGCCAGTAGTATACAGGGGAGTAGAGATACGCAGTATTTT
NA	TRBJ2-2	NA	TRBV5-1	CASSLRDKLTGELFF	TGCGCCAGCAGCCTTCGGGACAAACTCACCGGGGAGCTGTTTTTT
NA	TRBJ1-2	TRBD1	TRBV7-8	CASSLRDRDYGYTF	TGTGCCAGCAGCTTAAGGGACAGGGACTATGGCTACACCTTC
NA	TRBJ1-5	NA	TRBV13	CASSSQNQPQHF	TGTGCCAGCAGCTCCCAAAATCAGCCCCAGCATTTT
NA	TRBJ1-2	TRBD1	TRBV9	CASSPRTGENYGYTF	TGTGCCAGCAGCCCACGGACAGGGGAGAACTATGGCTACACCTTC
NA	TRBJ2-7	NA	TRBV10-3	CAISEFRSYEQYF	TGTGCCATCAGTGAGTTCAGATCTTACGAGCAGTACTTC
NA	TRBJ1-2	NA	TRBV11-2	CASSYWDGANYGYTF	TGTGCCAGCAGTTATTGGGACGGCGCTAACTATGGCTACACCTTC
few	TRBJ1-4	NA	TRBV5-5	CASSLSHRNEKLFF	TGTGCCAGCAGCTTGAGTCACCGTAATGAAAAACTGTTTTTT
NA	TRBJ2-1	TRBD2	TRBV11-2	CASSFGGGGEQFF	TGTGCCAGCAGCTTCGGCGGGGGGGGTGAGCAGTTCTTC
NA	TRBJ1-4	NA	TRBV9	CASSVDLLGGINEKLFF	TGTGCCAGCAGCGTAGATCTATTGGGGGGAATCAATGAAAAACTGTTTTTT
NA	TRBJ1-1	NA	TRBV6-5	CASSLTGQHTEAFF	TGTGCCAGCAGCCTGACCGGCCAGCACACTGAAGCTTTCTTT
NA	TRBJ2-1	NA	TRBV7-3	CASSLMIRDAYNEQFF	TGTGCCAGCAGCTTAATGATCCGCGACGCCTACAATGAGCAGTTCTTC
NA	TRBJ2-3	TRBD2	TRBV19	CASSISGERGGGTDTQYF	TGTGCCAGTAGTATCTCGGGAGAGCGGGGGGGCGGCACAGATACGCAGTATTTT
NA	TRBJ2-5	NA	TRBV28	CASSHDQAQETQYF	TGTGCCAGCAGCCATGACCAGGCTCAAGAGACCCAGTACTTC
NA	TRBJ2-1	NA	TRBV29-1	CSVAPNEQFF	TGCAGCGTTGCTCCTAATGAGCAGTTCTTC
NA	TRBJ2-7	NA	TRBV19	CASNPQGGPYEQYF	TGTGCCAGTAATCCCCAGGGGGGACCCTACGAGCAGTACTTC
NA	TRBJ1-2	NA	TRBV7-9	CASSLDISDGYTF	TGTGCCAGCAGCTTAGACATTTCTGATGGCTACACCTTC
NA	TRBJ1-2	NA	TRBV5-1	CASSLGGADNYGYTF	TGCGCCAGCAGCTTAGGGGGGGCGGACAACTATGGCTACACCTTC
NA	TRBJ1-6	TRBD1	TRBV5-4	CASSSTSQGAGNSPLHF	TGTGCCAGCAGCTCCACCTCACAGGGGGCAGGGAATTCACCCCTCCACTTT
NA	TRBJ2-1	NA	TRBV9	CASSPLGRDNEQFF	TGTGCCAGCAGCCCCCTGGGCAGAGACAATGAGCAGTTCTTC
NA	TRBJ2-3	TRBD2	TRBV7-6	CASSTGTSGGQNTQYF	TGTGCCAGCAGCACCGGGACTAGCGGGGGGCAAAATACGCAGTATTTT
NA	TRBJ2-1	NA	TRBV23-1	CASSHPTLGNNEQFF	TGCGCCAGCAGTCATCCTACGTTGGGAAACAATGAGCAGTTCTTC
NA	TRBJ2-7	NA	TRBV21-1	CASSKFRDHYSYEQYF	TGTGCCAGCAGCAAATTCCGGGACCACTACTCCTACGAGCAGTACTTC
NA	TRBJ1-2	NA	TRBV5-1	CASSLGGSQNYGYTF	TGCGCCAGCAGCTTGGGAGGAAGCCAGAACTATGGCTACACCTTC
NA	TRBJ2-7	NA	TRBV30	CAWKRGGPFPYEQYF	TGTGCCTGGAAACGTGGGGGGCCATTCCCCTACGAGCAGTACTTC
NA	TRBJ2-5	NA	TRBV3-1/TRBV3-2	CASSQPKRETQYF	TGTGCCAGCAGCCAACCTAAAAGAGAGACCCAGTACTTC
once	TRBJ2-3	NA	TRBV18	CASSPLISGHTDTQYF	TGTGCCAGCTCACCATTAATTAGCGGCCACACAGATACGCAGTATTTT
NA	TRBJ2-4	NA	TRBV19	CASRGSQLAKNIQYF	TGTGCCAGCCGGGGTTCACAGCTAGCCAAAAACATTCAGTACTTC
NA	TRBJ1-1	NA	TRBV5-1	CASSFSGDTEAFF	TGCGCCAGCAGCTTTTCCGGGGACACTGAAGCTTTCTTT
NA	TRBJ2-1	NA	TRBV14	CASSQGFYEQFF	TGTGCCAGCAGCCAAGGGTTCTATGAGCAGTTCTTC
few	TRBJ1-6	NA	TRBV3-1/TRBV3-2	CASSQEPSNSPLHF	TGTGCCAGCAGCCAAGAACCTTCTAATTCACCCCTCCACTTT
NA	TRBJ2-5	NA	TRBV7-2	CASSSRTGLETQYF	TGTGCCAGCAGCTCACGGACTGGTTTAGAGACCCAGTACTTC